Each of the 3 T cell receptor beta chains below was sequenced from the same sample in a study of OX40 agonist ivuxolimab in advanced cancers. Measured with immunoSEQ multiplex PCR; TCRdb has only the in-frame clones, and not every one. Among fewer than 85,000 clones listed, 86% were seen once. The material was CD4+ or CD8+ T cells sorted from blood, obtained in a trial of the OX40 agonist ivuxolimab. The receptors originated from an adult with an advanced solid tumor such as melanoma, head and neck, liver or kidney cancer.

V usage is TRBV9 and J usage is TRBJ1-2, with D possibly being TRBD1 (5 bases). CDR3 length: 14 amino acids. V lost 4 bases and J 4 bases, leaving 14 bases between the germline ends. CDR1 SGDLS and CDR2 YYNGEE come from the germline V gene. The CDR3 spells CASSRTQMIYGYTF. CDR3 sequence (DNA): TGTGCCAGCAGCCGGACACAGATGATCTATGGCTACACCTTC.

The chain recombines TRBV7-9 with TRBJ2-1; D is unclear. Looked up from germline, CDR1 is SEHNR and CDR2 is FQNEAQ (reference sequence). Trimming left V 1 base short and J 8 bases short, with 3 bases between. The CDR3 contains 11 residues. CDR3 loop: CASSLVDEQFF. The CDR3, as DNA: TGTGCCAGCAGCTTAGTCGATGAGCAGTTCTTC. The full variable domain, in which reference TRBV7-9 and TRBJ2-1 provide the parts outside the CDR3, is DTGVSQNPRHKITKRGQNVTFRCDPISEHNRLYWYRQTLGQGPEFLTYFQNEAQLEKSRLLSDRFSAERPKGSFSTLEIQRTEQGDSAMYLCASSLVDEQFFGPGTRLTVL.

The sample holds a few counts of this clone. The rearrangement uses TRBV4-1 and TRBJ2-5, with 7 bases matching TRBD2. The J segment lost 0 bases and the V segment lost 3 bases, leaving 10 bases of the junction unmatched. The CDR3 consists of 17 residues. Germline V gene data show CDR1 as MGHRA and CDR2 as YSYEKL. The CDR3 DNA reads TGCGCCAGCAGCCAGGAGCGGGGACTCTCAAACCAAGAGACCCAGTACTTC. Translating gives CASSQERGLSNQETQYF.